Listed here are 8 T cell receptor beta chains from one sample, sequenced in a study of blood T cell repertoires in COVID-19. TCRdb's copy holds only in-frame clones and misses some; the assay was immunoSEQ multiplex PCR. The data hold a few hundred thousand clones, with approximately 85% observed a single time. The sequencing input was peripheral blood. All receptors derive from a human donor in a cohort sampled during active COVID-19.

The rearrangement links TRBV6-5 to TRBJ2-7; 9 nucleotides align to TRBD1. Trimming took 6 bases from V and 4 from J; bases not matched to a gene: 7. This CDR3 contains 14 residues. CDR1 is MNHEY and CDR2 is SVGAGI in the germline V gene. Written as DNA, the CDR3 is TGTGCCAGCAGCCTGGACAGGGGAGGTTACGAGCAGTACTTC. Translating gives CASSLDRGGYEQYF.

The DNA for the CDR3 is TGTGCCAGTATAAGCCAGGGATCGAATCAGCCCCAGCATTTT. It specifies CASISQGSNQPQHF. The chain recombines TRBV19 with TRBJ1-5; weak D call: TRBD1 (5 bases). Germline-derived CDR1 and CDR2 are LNHDA and SQIVND (reference sequence). The CDR3 has 14 residues. V was trimmed by 7 bases and J by 4 bases, leaving 14 bases between them.

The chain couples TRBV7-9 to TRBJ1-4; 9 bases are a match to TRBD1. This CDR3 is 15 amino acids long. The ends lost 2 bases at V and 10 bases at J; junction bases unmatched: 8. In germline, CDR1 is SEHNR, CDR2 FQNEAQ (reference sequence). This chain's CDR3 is CASSLRTGANIKLFF. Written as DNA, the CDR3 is TGTGCCAGCAGCTTAAGGACAGGGGCAAATATAAAACTGTTTTTT. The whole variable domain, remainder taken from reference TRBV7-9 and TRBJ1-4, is DTGVSQNPRHKITKRGQNVTFRCDPISEHNRLYWYRQTLGQGPEFLTYFQNEAQLEKSRLLSDRFSAERPKGSFSTLEIQRTEQGDSAMYLCASSLRTGANIKLFFGSGTQLSVL.

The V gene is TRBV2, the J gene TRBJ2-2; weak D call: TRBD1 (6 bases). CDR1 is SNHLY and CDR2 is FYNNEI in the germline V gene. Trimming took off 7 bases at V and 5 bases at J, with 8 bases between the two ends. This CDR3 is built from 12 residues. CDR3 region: CASKGQTGELFF. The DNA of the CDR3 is TGTGCCAGCAAGGGACAAACCGGGGAGCTGTTTTTT.

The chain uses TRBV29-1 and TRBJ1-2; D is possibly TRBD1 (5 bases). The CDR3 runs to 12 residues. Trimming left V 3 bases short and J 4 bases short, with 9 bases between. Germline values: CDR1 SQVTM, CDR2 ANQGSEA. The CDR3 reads CSVDRVGYGYTF. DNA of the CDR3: TGCAGCGTTGACAGGGTCGGCTATGGCTACACCTTC.

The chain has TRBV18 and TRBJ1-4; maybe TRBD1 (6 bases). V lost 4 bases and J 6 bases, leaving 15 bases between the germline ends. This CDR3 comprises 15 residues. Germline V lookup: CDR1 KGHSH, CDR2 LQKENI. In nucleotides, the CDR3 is TGTGCCAGCTCACGGTCCCCCAGGGGAGATGAAAAACTGTTTTTT. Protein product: CASSRSPRGDEKLFF.

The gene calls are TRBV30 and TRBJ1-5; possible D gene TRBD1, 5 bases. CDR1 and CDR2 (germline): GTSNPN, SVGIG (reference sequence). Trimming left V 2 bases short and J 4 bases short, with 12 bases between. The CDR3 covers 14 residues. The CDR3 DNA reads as TGTGCCTGGAGTATCCAGGGCATAAATCAGCCCCAGCATTTT. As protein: CAWSIQGINQPQHF.

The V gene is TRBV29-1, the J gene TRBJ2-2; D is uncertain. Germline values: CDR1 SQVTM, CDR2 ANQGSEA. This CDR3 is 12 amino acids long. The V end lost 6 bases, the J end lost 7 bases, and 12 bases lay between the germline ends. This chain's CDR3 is CSVRLAFGELFF. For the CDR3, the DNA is TGCAGCGTCCGACTTGCTTTCGGGGAGCTGTTTTTT.